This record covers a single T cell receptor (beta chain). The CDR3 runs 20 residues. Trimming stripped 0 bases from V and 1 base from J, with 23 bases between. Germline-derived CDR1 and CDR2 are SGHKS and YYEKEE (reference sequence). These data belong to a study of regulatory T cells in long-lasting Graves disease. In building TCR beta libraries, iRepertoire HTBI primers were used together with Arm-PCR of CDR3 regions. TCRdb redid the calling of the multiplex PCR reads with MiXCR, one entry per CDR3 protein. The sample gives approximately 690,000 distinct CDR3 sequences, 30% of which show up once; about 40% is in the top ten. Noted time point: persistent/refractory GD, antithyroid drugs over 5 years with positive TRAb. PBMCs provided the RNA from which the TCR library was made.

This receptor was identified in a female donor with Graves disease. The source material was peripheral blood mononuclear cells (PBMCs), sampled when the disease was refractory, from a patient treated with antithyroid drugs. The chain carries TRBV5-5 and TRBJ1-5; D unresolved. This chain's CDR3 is CASSLDATLFGGKSNQPQHF. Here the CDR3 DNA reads TGTGCCAGCAGCTTGGATGCGACGTTATTTGGAGGAAAAAGCAATCAGCCCCAGCATTTT.